This entry lists 17 T cell receptor beta chains sequenced from one sample in a study of neurological immune-mediated disorders. TCRdb processed the 5' RACE reads anew with MiXCR; each CDR3 protein has one entry. This sample has about 41,000 distinct CDR3 sequences, with more than 2% found just once. Sequenced material: PBMCs. These TCRs come from a man aged 30-40 years with multiple sclerosis.

Many counts were recorded for this clonotype. This chain connects TRBV12-3 or TRBV12-4 to TRBJ1-1; 9 bases map to TRBD1. J gave up 6 bases and V 6 bases, and 5 bases lay outside the gene matches. CDR3 length equals 13 residues. CDR3 sequence (DNA): TGTGCCAGCAGCCAACGGACAGGGGCTGAAGCTTTCTTT. Translated: CASSQRTGAEAFF.

A few counts support this clonotype. A clone one base away is much larger, so this may be a read error. Without the conserved terminal phenylalanine or tryptophan, this CDR3 likely stems from a read error. In nucleotides, the CDR3 is TGTGCCAGCAGCGGTTCTAGGAGGGTGTACAATGAGCAGTTCGTC. Its translation is CASSGSRRVYNEQFV. This chain joins TRBV3-1 and TRBJ2-1; D might be TRBD2 (6 bases). CDR1 and CDR2 from the germline V gene are LGHDT and YNNKEL (reference sequence). The V end lost 5 bases, the J end lost 4 bases, and 15 bases lay between the germline ends. The CDR3 has 15 amino acids.

This clonotype was detected many times. This chain links TRBV20-1 with TRBJ1-2, with D possibly TRBD1 on 5 matching bases. Germline V CDR1 and CDR2: DFQATT, SNEGSKA (reference sequence). Trimming cost V 5 bases and J 4 bases, with 11 bases left between them. The CDR3 length is 12 residues. Here the CDR3 DNA reads TGCAGTGCTCAAGGGGCCTCCTATGGCTACACCTTC. Its translation is CSAQGASYGYTF.

This clonotype was picked up many times. CDR3 sequence (DNA): TGTGCCAGCAGTTTCCCCGACAGGATCGGAAACACCATATATTTT. Its protein is CASSFPDRIGNTIYF. The V call is TRBV12-3 or TRBV12-4, the J call TRBJ1-3; TRBD1 is a possible D gene (6 bases). V lost 3 bases and J lost 4, with 13 bases in between. CDR3 size: 15 residues.

This clonotype was counted ten times or more. The chain has TRBV6-2 or TRBV6-3 and TRBJ2-1, with D unresolved. V shed 6 bases and J shed 7 bases, with 16 bases lying between them. This CDR3 has 14 residues. Germline assignment: CDR1 MNHEY and CDR2 SVGEGT. The CDR3: CASRPHEPLNEQFF. CDR3 bases: TGTGCCAGCAGGCCACACGAGCCCCTGAATGAGCAGTTCTTC.

Ten or more counts support this clonotype. The CDR3 is CASSYGVEGETQYF. The CDR3 DNA reads TGTGCCAGCAGTTACGGGGTTGAGGGGGAGACCCAGTACTTC. The rearrangement uses TRBV6-6 and TRBJ2-5; TRBD1 or TRBD2 may be the D gene (5 bases each). Trimming removed 2 bases at V and 5 bases at J, with 12 bases between. The CDR3 sequence is 14 residues long. The germline CDR1 and CDR2 sequences are MNHNY and SVGAGI (reference sequence).

The sample holds many counts of this clonotype. This chain connects TRBV3-1 to TRBJ2-2; 7 nucleotides match TRBD1. V shed 0 bases and J 3 bases; nucleotides not matched to a gene: 4. From germline, CDR1 is LGHDT and CDR2 YNNKEL (reference sequence). There are 16 residues in the CDR3. The DNA for the CDR3 is TGTGCCAGCAGCCAAGAAAGGCAGGGGGACACCGGGGAGCTGTTTTTT. This codes for CASSQERQGDTGELFF.

This clonotype was recorded many times. CDR3 amino acids: CASDRRGRDEQFF. The CDR3 DNA follows: TGTGCCAGCGATCGGAGGGGGAGAGATGAGCAGTTCTTC. The chain carries TRBV12-3 or TRBV12-4 and TRBJ2-1; D is tentatively TRBD1 or TRBD2 (6 bases each). V lost 8 bases and J lost 8, with 16 bases in between. This CDR3 region has 13 residues.

Many counts were recorded for this clonotype. This rearrangement joins TRBV5-1 to TRBJ2-7; perhaps TRBD1 as D (5 bases). The CDR3 is 15 residues long. The germline V and J ends were trimmed by 0 bases and 1 base, with 11 bases remaining between them. Germline assignment: CDR1 SGHRS and CDR2 YFSETQ. The CDR3 nucleotides read TGCGCCAGCAGCTTGGGACAGAGCCCATCCTACGAGCAGTACTTC. Its translation is CASSLGQSPSYEQYF.

This clonotype was recorded at least ten times. V and J are TRBV5-5 and TRBJ2-7; maybe TRBD1 (6 bases). Germline V CDR1 and CDR2: SGHKS, YYEKEE (reference sequence). V was cut by 0 bases and J by 4 bases, with 14 bases left in between. CDR3 length equals 15 residues. The chain's CDR3 is CASSLESQGGYEQYF. The CDR3 region has the DNA TGTGCCAGCAGCTTGGAGTCACAGGGTGGGTACGAGCAGTACTTC.

In this sample, this clonotype turned up many times. The rearrangement links TRBV20-1 to TRBJ1-5, with 7 nucleotides matching TRBD1. V dropped 0 bases and J dropped 0; count of bases not matched to a gene: 2. The CDR3 loop spans 15 amino acids. Germline V CDR1 and CDR2: DFQATT, SNEGSKA (reference sequence). CDR3 residues: CSAREAGGSNQPQHF. CDR3 DNA sequence: TGCAGTGCTAGAGAGGCAGGGGGTAGCAATCAGCCCCAGCATTTT.

By proportion, this clonotype is medium-sized. The chain uses TRBV20-1 and TRBJ1-1, with 7 bases lining up with TRBD1. The J segment lost 3 bases and the V segment lost 2 bases, leaving 0 bases of the junction unmatched. The CDR3 runs to 12 residues. Germline lookup yields CDR1 DFQATT and CDR2 SNEGSKA (reference sequence). The CDR3 DNA follows: TGCAGTGCTAGACAGGGGGACACTGAAGCTTTCTTT. Protein product: CSARQGDTEAFF.

This clonotype occurred many times. The chain is built from TRBV5-6 and TRBJ2-7, with TRBD2 matching over 7 bases. The CDR3 runs to 16 residues. Germline CDR1 SGHDT, CDR2 YYEEEE. With V trimmed by 4 bases and J by 1 base, 11 bases remained unmatched. This CDR3 is CASSPVVAGESYEQYF. DNA of the CDR3: TGTGCCAGCAGCCCGGTCGTGGCGGGAGAATCCTACGAGCAGTACTTC.

This clonotype occurred once. The V and J genes are TRBV6-4 and TRBJ2-1, with 8 nucleotides matching TRBD2. This CDR3 is built from 16 residues. Germline CDR1 reads MRHNA; CDR2 reads SNTAGT. The V gene end was trimmed by 8 bases and the J gene end by 8 bases; junction bases not matched to a gene: 17. The CDR3, as DNA: TGTGCCAGCCCTTACGGAGACGGGGGGGCCGGGGATGAGCAGTTCTTC. It translates to CASPYGDGGAGDEQFF.

This clonotype occurred once. One end of the junction is discordant with germline, which a read error may explain. The chain carries TRBV7-7 and TRBJ2-5; D may match TRBD1 or TRBD2 (5 bases each). Germline loops: CDR1 SSHAT, CDR2 FNYEAQ (reference sequence). This CDR3 region has 14 residues. The CDR3 DNA is TGTGCCAGTAGCTTAGGGGCTAGCCCAGAGACCCCGTACTTC. Translating it yields CASSLGASPETPYF.

This clonotype was seen ten or more times. The rearrangement links TRBV20-1 to TRBJ1-4; 9 bases line up with TRBD1. Germline CDR1 is DFQATT and CDR2 is SNEGSKA (reference sequence). The V segment lost 6 bases and the J segment 5 bases; nucleotides outside the gene matches: 4. The CDR3 sequence is 13 residues long. The chain's CDR3 is CSATGGRNEKLFF. In DNA form, the CDR3 reads TGCAGTGCCACAGGGGGCCGCAATGAAAAACTGTTTTTT.

This clonotype was counted many times. CDR3 nucleotide sequence: TGTGCCAGCAGTATACAGGGTTCGAACACTGAAGCTTTCTTT. Its translation is CASSIQGSNTEAFF. This chain links TRBV12-3 or TRBV12-4 with TRBJ1-1, with D perhaps TRBD1 (6 bases). Trimming took off 5 bases at V and 1 base at J, with 11 bases between the two ends. The CDR3 has 14 residues.